A selection of T cell receptor beta chains follows, all from one sample in a study of neurological immune-mediated disorders. TCRdb itself ran the 5' RACE reads through MiXCR, one entry per CDR3 protein. The table shows around 69,000 distinct CDR3 sequences, with about 4.9% occurring only once. The sequencing sample was made of PBMCs. Source of these receptors: a man aged 25-40 years with multiple sclerosis. CDR3s include the opening cysteine and the closing phenylalanine or tryptophan. Fields, in order: V gene, J gene, CDR3 length, CDR3 protein.

>TRBV20-1|TRBJ2-1|15
CSARDKGGRYNEQFF
>TRBV20-1|TRBJ1-2|17
CSARDRSGWAGAYGYTF
>TRBV3-1|TRBJ1-1|13
CASSQTERTEAFF
>TRBV10-3|TRBJ1-2|13
CAISPDRNYGYTF
>TRBV5-1|TRBJ2-7|15
CASSSLTSGRYEQYF
>TRBV7-9|TRBJ1-6|17
CASSFGLGTGVNSPLHF
>TRBV6-5|TRBJ2-3|15
CASHQWRGGTDTQYF
>TRBV20-1|TRBJ1-4|12
CSAKQDNEKLFF
>TRBV5-5|TRBJ1-2|16
CASSSDPSTGIYGYTF
>TRBV5-8|TRBJ2-2|12
CASSLVFGELFF
>TRBV4-1|TRBJ1-6|15
CASSQFEQGASPLHF
>TRBV5-5|TRBJ2-7|15
CASSPPGQGDNEQYF
>TRBV5-6|TRBJ1-2|17
CASSLRQGAIVHYGYTF
>TRBV6-1|TRBJ2-1|16
CASSETPGARYNEQFF
>TRBV7-6|TRBJ2-1|15
CASSFSFLAYNEQFF
>TRBV7-3|TRBJ1-1|14
CASSRGQANTEAFF
>TRBV5-5|TRBJ2-5|13
CASSMDRGETQYF
>TRBV5-1|TRBJ1-1|13
CASSFGTNTEAFF
>TRBV5-5|TRBJ2-1|13
CASSLIVLQGEFF
>TRBV15|TRBJ1-4|16
CATSPSPTALNEKLFF
>TRBV5-5|TRBJ1-2|13
CASSLEGNYGYTF
>TRBV18|TRBJ1-1|14
CASSPTAKGTEAFF
>TRBV12-3/TRBV12-4|TRBJ2-3|14
CASLSGGGVDTQYF
>TRBV6-6|TRBJ1-2|10
CASLGDGYTF
>TRBV20-1|TRBJ1-1|14
CSARRDSGRGEAFF
>TRBV7-2|TRBJ1-1|16
CASSLLTGAGNTEAFF
>TRBV3-1|TRBJ1-1|12
CASSQDRHEAFF
>TRBV5-1|TRBJ2-3|15
CASSLGTSPGRSQYF
>TRBV20-1|TRBJ2-1|14
CSAEHRRQGDEQFF
>TRBV20-1|TRBJ2-1|14
CSAQGRGANNEQFF
>TRBV4-1|TRBJ2-7|14
CASSQTDGNYEQYF
>TRBV20-1|TRBJ2-1|15
CSARAGWPSDNEQFF
>TRBV5-1|TRBJ2-6|16
CASSPDLGSGANVLTF
>TRBV5-1|TRBJ1-1|15
CASSSHGAGNTEAFF
>TRBV7-9|TRBJ2-2|16
CASSLALSGATGELFF
>TRBV5-1|TRBJ2-3|14
CASSSGDGTDTQYF
>TRBV5-1|TRBJ1-1|15
CASSSLATGYTEAFF
>TRBV10-2|TRBJ1-1|15
CASSDRGRMNTEAFF
>TRBV2|TRBJ1-1|15
CASRDRGYLNTEAFF
>TRBV6-1|TRBJ2-2|13
CASSPIAAGELFF
>TRBV4-1|TRBJ2-2|15
CASRVSGANTGELFF
>TRBV5-1|TRBJ2-3|14
CASSSGVLGDTQYF
>TRBV4-2|TRBJ1-2|16
CASSQDRGSSTYGYTF